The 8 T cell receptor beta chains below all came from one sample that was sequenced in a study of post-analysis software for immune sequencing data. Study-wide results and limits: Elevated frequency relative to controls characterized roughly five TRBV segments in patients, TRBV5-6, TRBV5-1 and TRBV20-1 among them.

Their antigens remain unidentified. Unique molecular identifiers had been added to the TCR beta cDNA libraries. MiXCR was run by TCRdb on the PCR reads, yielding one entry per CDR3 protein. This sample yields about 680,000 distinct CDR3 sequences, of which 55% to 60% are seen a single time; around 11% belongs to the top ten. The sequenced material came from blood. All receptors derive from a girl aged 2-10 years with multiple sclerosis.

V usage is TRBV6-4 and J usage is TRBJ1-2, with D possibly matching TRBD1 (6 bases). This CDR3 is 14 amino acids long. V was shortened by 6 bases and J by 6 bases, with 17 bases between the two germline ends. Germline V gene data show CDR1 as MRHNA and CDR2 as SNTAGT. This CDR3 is CASSEPGEGDGYTF. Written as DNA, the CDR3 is TGTGCCAGCAGCGAACCGGGGGAGGGGGATGGCTACACCTTC.

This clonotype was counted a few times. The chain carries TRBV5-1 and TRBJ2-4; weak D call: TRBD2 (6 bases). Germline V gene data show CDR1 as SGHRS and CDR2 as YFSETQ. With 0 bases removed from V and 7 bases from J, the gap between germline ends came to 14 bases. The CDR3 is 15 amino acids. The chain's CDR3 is CASSLGLRGGNIQYF. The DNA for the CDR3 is TGCGCCAGCAGCTTGGGACTGCGGGGCGGGAACATTCAGTACTTC. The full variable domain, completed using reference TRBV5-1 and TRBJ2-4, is KAGVTQTPRYLIKTRGQQVTLSCSPISGHRSVSWYQQTPGQGLQFLFEYFSETQRNKGNFPGRFSGRQFSNSRSEMNVSTLELGDSALYLCASSLGLRGGNIQYFGAGTRLSVL.

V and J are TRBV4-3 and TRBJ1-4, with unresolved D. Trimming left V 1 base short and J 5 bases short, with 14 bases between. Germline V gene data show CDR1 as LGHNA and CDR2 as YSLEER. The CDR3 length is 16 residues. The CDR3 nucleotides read TGCGCCAGCAGCCAAGTATTCTGGGGTTTAAATGAAAAACTGTTTTTT. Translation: CASSQVFWGLNEKLFF.

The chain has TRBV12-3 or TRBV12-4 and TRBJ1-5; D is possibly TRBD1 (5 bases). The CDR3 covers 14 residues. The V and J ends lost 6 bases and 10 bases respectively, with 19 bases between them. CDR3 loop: CASSLATGLEPQHF. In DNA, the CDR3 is TGTGCCAGCAGCCTAGCGACGGGACTAGAACCCCAGCATTTT.

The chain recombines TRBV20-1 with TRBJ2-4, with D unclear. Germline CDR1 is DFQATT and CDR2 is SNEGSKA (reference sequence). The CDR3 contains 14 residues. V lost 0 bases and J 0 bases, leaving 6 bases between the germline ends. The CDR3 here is CSARDYSAKNIQYF. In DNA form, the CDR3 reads TGCAGTGCTAGAGACTACTCAGCCAAAAACATTCAGTACTTC.

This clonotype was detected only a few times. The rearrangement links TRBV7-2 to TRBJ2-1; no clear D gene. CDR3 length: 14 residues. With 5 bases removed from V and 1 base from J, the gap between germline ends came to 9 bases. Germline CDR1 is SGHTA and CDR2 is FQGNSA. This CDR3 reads CASSPEASYNEQFF. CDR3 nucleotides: TGTGCCAGCAGCCCGGAAGCATCCTACAATGAGCAGTTCTTC.

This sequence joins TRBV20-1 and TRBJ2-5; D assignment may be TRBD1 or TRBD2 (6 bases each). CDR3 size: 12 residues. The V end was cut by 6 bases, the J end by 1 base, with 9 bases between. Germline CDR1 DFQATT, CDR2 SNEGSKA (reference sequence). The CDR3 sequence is CSAGGFQETQYF. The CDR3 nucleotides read TGCAGTGCAGGGGGGTTCCAAGAGACCCAGTACTTC.

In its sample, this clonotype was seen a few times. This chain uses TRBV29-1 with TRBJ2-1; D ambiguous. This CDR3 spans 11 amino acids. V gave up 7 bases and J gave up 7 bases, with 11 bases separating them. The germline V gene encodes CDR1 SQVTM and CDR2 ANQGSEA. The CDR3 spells CSADHVNEQFF. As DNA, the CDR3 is TGCAGCGCCGATCATGTGAATGAGCAGTTCTTC.